One sample yielded the 21 T cell receptor beta chains listed below, sequenced in a study of patients and donors after allogeneic stem cell transplantation. TCRdb called the RT-PCR reads again in MiXCR, with one record for every CDR3 protein. The table has fewer than 200,000 distinct CDR3 sequences, around 30% seen once. Sequencing input: blood, either unsorted or a sorted T cell fraction (not recorded which). These receptors were collected from a human donor who was either an allogeneic HSCT recipient or a stem cell or donor lymphocyte infusion donor (not recorded which). It is not recorded whose cells these are; they may come from a transplant donor.

The rearrangement uses TRBV3-1 and TRBJ1-5; perhaps TRBD1 as D (6 bases). The CDR3 loop spans 15 amino acids. Germline assignment: CDR1 LGHDT and CDR2 YNNKEL (reference sequence). The V end lost 5 bases, the J end lost 4 bases, and 15 bases lay between the germline ends. CDR3 amino acids: CASSSGGGGNQPQHF. DNA of the CDR3: TGTGCCAGCAGCAGCGGAGGGGGAGGGAATCAGCCCCAGCATTTT.

This clonotype was found a few times. This chain uses TRBV29-1 with TRBJ1-2; weak D call: TRBD1 (5 bases). Germline lookup yields CDR1 SQVTM and CDR2 ANQGSEA. Deletions cut 5 bases from V and 5 bases from J, with 9 bases between. The CDR3 length is 11 residues. In DNA form, the CDR3 reads TGCAGCGTTAAGGGGTCGTATGGCTACACCTTC. Protein sequence: CSVKGSYGYTF.

This sequence joins TRBV4-2 and TRBJ1-5; D gene uncertain. This CDR3 has 15 residues. Germline CDR1 is LGHNA and CDR2 is YNFKEQ. V lost 0 bases, J lost 4 bases, and 10 bases lay in between. The CDR3: CASSQERNRNQPQHF. The CDR3 DNA sequence: TGTGCCAGCAGCCAAGAACGAAACCGGAATCAGCCCCAGCATTTT.

The chain carries TRBV7-6 and TRBJ2-2; maybe TRBD2 (6 bases). The CDR3 is made up of 17 amino acids. CDR1 and CDR2 from the germline V gene are SGHVS and FNYEAQ. The V end lost 1 base, the J end lost 1 base, and 13 bases lay between the germline ends. The CDR3 DNA sequence: TGTGCCAGCAGCTTAGAGATCGGCGGGGAGAACACCGGGGAGCTGTTTTTT. Translated: CASSLEIGGENTGELFF.

This clonotype was picked up one time. This chain uses TRBV18 with TRBJ2-7, with 8 bases lining up with TRBD1. The CDR3 spans 15 residues. The germline V gene has CDR1 KGHSH and CDR2 LQKENI. V trimming: 0 bases; J trimming: 3 bases; junction bases outside the gene matches: 4. CDR3 DNA: TGTGCCAGCTCACCACCGCGGACAGGGAACTACGAGCAGTACTTC. Protein: CASSPPRTGNYEQYF.

The V gene is TRBV6-5, the J gene TRBJ1-2, with 7 bases matching TRBD1. J lost 0 bases, V lost 0 bases, and 16 bases had no gene match. There are 20 residues in the CDR3. Looked up from germline, CDR1 is MNHEY and CDR2 is SVGAGI. The chain's CDR3 is CASSYSGGGAPKPTNYGYTF. In DNA form, the CDR3 reads TGTGCCAGCAGTTACTCGGGAGGGGGCGCCCCAAAGCCTACTAACTATGGCTACACCTTC.

The CDR3 nucleotides read TGTGCCAGCAGCAAACGCGAGGGGGCCCCGGGCTATGGCTACACCTTC. This sequence encodes CASSKREGAPGYGYTF. The chain couples TRBV7-9 to TRBJ1-2; 7 bases map to TRBD1. V was clipped by 5 bases and J by 4 bases; unmatched bases: 13. The CDR3 has 16 amino acids. Per germline, CDR1 SEHNR and CDR2 FQNEAQ (reference sequence).

The chain is built from TRBV30 and TRBJ2-5, with 7 bases lining up with TRBD2. After removal of 2 bases from V and 6 bases from J, the junction contained 9 bases not matched to a gene. The CDR3 contains 14 residues. In germline, CDR1 is GTSNPN, CDR2 SVGIG (reference sequence). The CDR3 bases are TGTGCCTGGAGTAAGAGGGGAGCGGGAAAGACCCAGTACTTC. It encodes CAWSKRGAGKTQYF.

In this sample, this clonotype turned up a few times. The J gene is TRBJ1-1, the V gene TRBV29-1; the D gene is possibly TRBD1 (5 bases). The CDR3 length is 17 residues. Trimming shortened V by 3 bases and J by 0 bases, and 20 bases separated the two germline ends. Germline-derived CDR1 and CDR2 are SQVTM and ANQGSEA. This CDR3 is CSVDKLGGTYMNTEAFF. The CDR3 bases are TGCAGCGTTGACAAACTCGGGGGAACATATATGAACACTGAAGCTTTCTTT.

J is TRBJ1-2 and V is TRBV5-1, with D possibly being TRBD1 (5 bases). The CDR3 has 14 amino acids. From germline, CDR1 is SGHRS and CDR2 YFSETQ. V was shortened by 0 bases and J by 1 base, with 7 bases between the two germline ends. The CDR3 loop reads CASSLGDLNYGYTF. The CDR3, as DNA: TGCGCCAGCAGCTTGGGGGACCTTAACTATGGCTACACCTTC.

This chain uses TRBV7-9 with TRBJ1-2; 11 bases are a match to TRBD1. V lost 8 bases and J lost 7; bases outside the gene matches: 12. This CDR3 is built from 15 residues. Per the germline V gene, CDR1 is SEHNR and CDR2 is FQNEAQ (reference sequence). The CDR3 region has the DNA TGTGCCAGCGCGTTTTGGACAGGGGGCGTCATTGGCTACACCTTC. Translating it yields CASAFWTGGVIGYTF.

This clonotype was seen only a few times. This chain connects TRBV24-1 to TRBJ2-1, with 12 bases aligning to TRBD1. The germline CDR1 and CDR2 sequences are KGHDR and SFDVKD. The CDR3 has 15 amino acids. Trimming took 4 bases from V and 11 from J; bases not matched to a gene: 8. This CDR3 reads CATSDPGTGGRQQFF. The CDR3 nucleotides read TGTGCCACCAGTGACCCCGGGACAGGGGGCCGACAGCAGTTCTTC.

In this sample, this clonotype turned up a few times. The chain links TRBV5-1 to TRBJ2-7; TRBD1 matches 9 bases. The CDR3 extends over 15 amino acids. Germline values: CDR1 SGHRS, CDR2 YFSETQ. Trimming at V came to 4 bases and at J to 1 base, leaving 6 bases not matched to a gene. The CDR3 bases are TGCGCCAGCAGCGCGGGACAGGGTTTTTCCTACGAGCAGTACTTC. As protein: CASSAGQGFSYEQYF.

This clonotype has only a few counts. The rearrangement uses TRBV3-1 and TRBJ2-1; unclear D gene. From germline, CDR1 is LGHDT and CDR2 YNNKEL (reference sequence). The CDR3 length is 12 residues. Deletions cut 6 bases from V and 9 bases from J, with 12 bases between. The CDR3 sequence is CASSPLWGEQFF. The CDR3 nucleotides read TGTGCCAGCAGTCCCCTATGGGGTGAGCAGTTCTTC.

There are a few counts of this clonotype. The V gene is TRBV10-3, the J gene TRBJ2-2, with D perhaps matching TRBD1 or TRBD2 (5 bases each). Per germline, CDR1 ENHRY and CDR2 SYGVKD. V lost 6 bases to trimming and J lost 4 bases, with 12 bases between them. CDR3 length equals 14 residues. The DNA for the CDR3 is TGTGCCATCAGCGTGAGGGACCCCACCGGGGAGCTGTTTTTT. It specifies CAISVRDPTGELFF.

The chain carries TRBV27 and TRBJ2-4, with D possibly being TRBD2 (6 bases). Deletions cut 3 bases from V and 8 bases from J, with 11 bases between. Germline V CDR1 and CDR2: MNHEY, SMNVEV (reference sequence). The CDR3 loop spans 13 amino acids. Written as DNA, the CDR3 is TGTGCCAGCAGTTTCGGGAGTAGGGACATTCAGTACTTC. It encodes CASSFGSRDIQYF.

This rearrangement joins TRBV20-1 to TRBJ2-4; 7 bases are a match to TRBD2. The V gene end was trimmed by 0 bases and the J gene end by 2 bases; junction bases not matched to a gene: 7. Germline lookup yields CDR1 DFQATT and CDR2 SNEGSKA (reference sequence). The length of the CDR3 is 16 residues. CDR3 in DNA: TGCAGTGCTAGAGATCGCGGGAGTTGGTCCAAAAACATTCAGTACTTC. Amino acid sequence: CSARDRGSWSKNIQYF.

Only a few counts were recorded for this clonotype. This rearrangement joins TRBV20-1 to TRBJ2-3, with 15 bases lining up with TRBD2. The V segment lost 5 bases and the J segment 6 bases; nucleotides outside the gene matches: 6. The CDR3 contains 15 residues. Germline V gene sequence: CDR1 DFQATT, CDR2 SNEGSKA (reference sequence). The CDR3 here is CSAWTSGREGDTQYF. The CDR3 coding sequence is TGCAGTGCTTGGACTAGCGGGAGGGAAGGGGATACGCAGTATTTT.

V is TRBV5-1 and J is TRBJ1-4, with D perhaps matching TRBD1 (6 bases). The germline CDR1 and CDR2 sequences are SGHRS and YFSETQ. This CDR3 has 14 amino acids. V lost 2 bases to trimming and J lost 8 bases, with 13 bases between them. In nucleotides, the CDR3 is TGCGCCAGCAGCTTCGGGGGGCTAGGGGAAAAACTGTTTTTT. This sequence encodes CASSFGGLGEKLFF. Full variable domain (remainder filled in from reference TRBV5-1 and TRBJ1-4): KAGVTQTPRYLIKTRGQQVTLSCSPISGHRSVSWYQQTPGQGLQFLFEYFSETQRNKGNFPGRFSGRQFSNSRSEMNVSTLELGDSALYLCASSFGGLGEKLFFGSGTQLSVL.

V gene TRBV6-5 combines with J gene TRBJ1-1; TRBD1 might be the D (6 bases). Germline assignment: CDR1 MNHEY and CDR2 SVGAGI. The CDR3 consists of 15 residues. V was cut by 2 bases and J by 8 bases, with 18 bases left in between. CDR3 coding DNA: TGTGCCAGCAGTTACCCTGGAGTGGGGGGCTTGGAAGCTTTCTTT. This encodes CASSYPGVGGLEAFF.

The rearrangement joins TRBV4-2 to TRBJ2-2; the D gene is possibly TRBD1 (5 bases). The CDR3 is 15 residues long. Germline CDR1 and CDR2: LGHNA and YNFKEQ. V was clipped by 1 base and J by 1 base, with 7 bases between them. The DNA for the CDR3 is TGTGCCAGCAGCCAAGTCCAGGGGAACACCGGGGAGCTGTTTTTT. Translation gives CASSQVQGNTGELFF.